Below, 21 T cell receptor beta chains from the same sample are listed, as sequenced in a study of cytomegalovirus exposure and HLA in healthy donors. 13 Jbeta primers and 60 Vbeta primers were used for the PCR. Sequencing was performed with immunoSEQ multiplex PCR; in TCRdb, only in-frame clones are kept and a portion is missing. The sample carries 40,000 or so clones, approximately 78% recorded once. The sequenced material came from PBMCs. The receptors here all came from a woman aged 25 to 39 in good health and CMV-seronegative.

This chain connects TRBV5-1 to TRBJ1-5, with no clear D. Per germline, CDR1 SGHRS and CDR2 YFSETQ. Trimming took off 8 bases at V and 4 bases at J, with 4 bases between the two ends. The CDR3 has 10 residues. In nucleotides, the CDR3 is TGCGCCAGACAAAATCAGCCCCAGCATTTT. Its protein is CARQNQPQHF.

V is TRBV28 and J is TRBJ2-7, with a tentative D call TRBD1 (6 bases). CDR3 length: 15 residues. CDR1 and CDR2 (germline): MDHEN, SYDVKM. The V gene lost 4 bases and the J gene lost 3 bases, with 16 bases spanning the gap. The DNA of the CDR3 is TGTGCCAGCAGTTCCGCCTCAGGGGCCAACTACGAGCAGTACTTC. This sequence encodes CASSSASGANYEQYF.

The chain uses TRBV19 and TRBJ2-7; D possibly corresponds to TRBD1 (6 bases). The V gene lost 3 bases and the J gene lost 6 bases, with 15 bases spanning the gap. CDR1 and CDR2 from the germline V gene are LNHDA and SQIVND (reference sequence). The CDR3 extends over 14 amino acids. The CDR3 protein is CASSITWTAGEQYF. DNA of the CDR3: TGTGCCAGTAGTATCACGTGGACAGCCGGCGAGCAGTACTTC.

The rearrangement links TRBV6-5 to TRBJ2-7; tentatively, D is TRBD1 (5 bases). Germline CDR1 is MNHEY and CDR2 is SVGAGI. This CDR3 comprises 12 residues. V was shortened by 5 bases and J by 3 bases, with 8 bases between the two germline ends. The CDR3 region has the DNA TGTGCCAGCAGTCCCCAGGGCTACGAGCAGTACTTC. It translates to CASSPQGYEQYF.

Only a few counts were recorded for this clone. The V gene is TRBV10-1, the J gene TRBJ2-2; D is uncertain. CDR1 WNHNN and CDR2 SYGVQD come from the germline V gene (reference sequence). Trimming pared 5 bases from V and 1 base from J, leaving 8 bases between. The CDR3 loop spans 14 amino acids. The DNA for the CDR3 is TGCGCCAGCAGTCCAGTTCTGAACACCGGGGAGCTGTTTTTT. Amino acid sequence: CASSPVLNTGELFF.

This clone was observed a few times. The rearrangement uses TRBV30 and TRBJ1-5; D might be TRBD1 (6 bases). CDR1 is GTSNPN, CDR2 SVGIG, per germline (reference sequence). The V gene lost 0 bases and the J gene lost 7 bases, with 19 bases spanning the gap. The CDR3 runs 16 residues. CDR3 amino acids: CAWSVSVRQGTQPQHF. In nucleotides, the CDR3 is TGTGCCTGGAGTGTATCGGTCAGGCAGGGGACCCAGCCCCAGCATTTT.

This rearrangement joins TRBV28 to TRBJ2-7; the match to TRBD1 covers 7 bases. CDR3 length equals 14 residues. Per the germline V gene, CDR1 is MDHEN and CDR2 is SYDVKM. V shed 6 bases and J 3 bases; nucleotides not matched to a gene: 8. CDR3 loop: CASSQWDRDYEQYF. As DNA, the CDR3 is TGTGCCAGCAGCCAGTGGGACAGAGACTACGAGCAGTACTTC.

The rearrangement links TRBV2 to TRBJ2-1; D perhaps matches TRBD2 (6 bases). V was clipped by 7 bases and J by 0 bases, with 16 bases between them. Germline-derived CDR1 and CDR2 are SNHLY and FYNNEI. This CDR3 comprises 16 residues. CDR3 DNA: TGTGCCAGCACCCGCGGGGAGCGGCCCTCCTACAATGAGCAGTTCTTC. As protein: CASTRGERPSYNEQFF.

The chain uses TRBV7-9 and TRBJ2-7; TRBD1 matches at 7 bases. The germline V gene has CDR1 SEHNR and CDR2 FQNEAQ (reference sequence). V gave up 4 bases and J gave up 7 bases; unmatched junction bases: 7. The CDR3 spans 13 residues. Here the CDR3 reads CASSSTGPDEQYF. In DNA form, the CDR3 reads TGTGCCAGCAGCTCGACAGGGCCCGATGAGCAGTACTTC.

The J gene is TRBJ2-7, the V gene TRBV4-2, with 7 bases fitting TRBD2. CDR3 length: 18 amino acids. The junction had 14 bases not matched to a gene; V was cut back by 0 bases and J by 3 bases. Germline CDR1 LGHNA, CDR2 YNFKEQ. The CDR3 sequence is CASSQERGLPPGGYEQYF. The CDR3 bases are TGTGCCAGCAGCCAAGAAAGGGGATTGCCACCGGGGGGCTACGAGCAGTACTTC.

V gene TRBV28 combines with J gene TRBJ2-1; D may be TRBD2 (7 bases). Looked up from germline, CDR1 is MDHEN and CDR2 is SYDVKM. The CDR3 spans 14 residues. V lost 6 bases, J lost 7 bases, and 16 bases lay in between. The CDR3 region is CASRGGPRGNEQFF. For the CDR3, the DNA is TGTGCCAGCAGGGGGGGGCCACGGGGGAATGAGCAGTTCTTC.

This sequence joins TRBV6-1 and TRBJ1-2, with TRBD1 as a possible D gene (6 bases). V lost 6 bases, J lost 5 bases, and 16 bases lay in between. This CDR3 spans 14 amino acids. Germline V CDR1 and CDR2: MNHNS, SASEGT. CDR3 in amino acids: CASSVETGRYGYTF. CDR3 in DNA: TGTGCCAGCAGCGTGGAGACAGGAAGATATGGCTACACCTTC.

The CDR3: CASSLTGGPWEQYF. DNA of the CDR3: TGTGCCAGCAGCTTAACGGGAGGGCCGTGGGAGCAGTACTTC. The chain recombines TRBV7-9 with TRBJ2-7, with 8 bases that match TRBD2. CDR1 is SEHNR and CDR2 is FQNEAQ in the germline V gene (reference sequence). J was trimmed by 7 bases and V by 2 bases; bases with no gene match: 7. The CDR3 runs 14 residues.

The rearrangement joins TRBV11-2 to TRBJ1-1; 7 nucleotides match TRBD1. The germline V gene encodes CDR1 SGHAT and CDR2 FQNNGV. Trimming at V came to 5 bases and at J to 3 bases, leaving 3 bases not matched to a gene. This CDR3 has 13 residues. This CDR3 is CASSLTGDTEAFF. CDR3 in DNA: TGTGCCAGCAGCCTCACAGGGGACACTGAAGCTTTCTTT.

The V call is TRBV18, the J call TRBJ1-5; a weak D match, TRBD1 (5 bases). This CDR3 is 16 amino acids long. Trimming stripped 2 bases from V and 2 bases from J, with 13 bases between. Germline CDR1 and CDR2: KGHSH and LQKENI. The CDR3 protein is CASSPFRAGGNQPQHF. CDR3 nucleotides: TGTGCCAGCTCACCATTCAGGGCGGGGGGCAATCAGCCCCAGCATTTT. Filled out from reference TRBV18 and TRBJ1-5, the complete variable domain reads NAGVMQNPRHLVRRRGQEARLRCSPMKGHSHVYWYRQLPEEGLKFMVYLQKENIIDESGMPKERFSAEFPKEGPSILRIQQVVRGDSAAYFCASSPFRAGGNQPQHFGDGTRLSIL.

V usage is TRBV19 and J usage is TRBJ2-1; TRBD1 is a possible D gene (6 bases). V lost 7 bases, J lost 4 bases, and 17 bases lay in between. Germline V CDR1 and CDR2: LNHDA, SQIVND (reference sequence). The CDR3 has 15 amino acids. In DNA form, the CDR3 reads TGTGCCAGTAATATGGTGCAGGGGCTTTACAATGAGCAGTTCTTC. Translation gives CASNMVQGLYNEQFF. Full variable domain (remainder filled in from reference TRBV19 and TRBJ2-1): DGGITQSPKYLFRKEGQNVTLSCEQNLNHDAMYWYRQDPGQGLRLIYYSQIVNDFQKGDIAEGYSVSREKKESFPLTVTSAQKNPTAFYLCASNMVQGLYNEQFFGPGTRLTVL.

The chain recombines TRBV6-1 with TRBJ2-7; 11 bases match TRBD1. J gave up 3 bases and V 7 bases, and 5 bases lay outside the gene matches. Germline V lookup: CDR1 MNHNS, CDR2 SASEGT. This CDR3 is built from 14 residues. The CDR3 DNA reads TGTGCCAGCAACCGGGACAGGGGGAGCTACGAGCAGTACTTC. It codes for CASNRDRGSYEQYF.

This chain connects TRBV30 to TRBJ2-5; D call uncertain. Trimming removed 5 bases at V and 4 bases at J, with 11 bases between. CDR1 and CDR2 from the germline V gene are GTSNPN and SVGIG (reference sequence). The CDR3 loop spans 12 amino acids. In nucleotides, the CDR3 is TGTGCCTGGGCGAGAAGACTAGAGACCCAGTACTTC. Its translation is CAWARRLETQYF.

The V gene is TRBV29-1, the J gene TRBJ2-1, with 8 bases identical to TRBD1. The CDR3 covers 14 residues. The ends lost 5 bases at V and 1 base at J; junction bases unmatched: 4. The germline CDR1 and CDR2 sequences are SQVTM and ANQGSEA. This chain's CDR3 is CSVTTGASYNEQFF. CDR3 bases: TGCAGCGTTACGACAGGGGCGTCCTACAATGAGCAGTTCTTC.

This chain links TRBV7-2 with TRBJ2-7; D is possibly TRBD2 (6 bases). Trimming removed 3 bases at V and 3 bases at J, with 9 bases between. The CDR3 is 13 residues long. Germline-derived CDR1 and CDR2 are SGHTA and FQGNSA. CDR3 nucleotide sequence: TGTGCCAGCAGCTTCGCGACTAGCTACGAGCAGTACTTC. Residues: CASSFATSYEQYF.

DNA for the CDR3: TGTGCCAGCAGCCAGGGACAGGACTATGGCTACACCTTC. The encoded protein is CASSQGQDYGYTF. The chain employs TRBV7-6 and TRBJ1-2; 8 bases fit TRBD1. Per the germline V gene, CDR1 is SGHVS and CDR2 is FNYEAQ. The CDR3 loop spans 13 amino acids. V trimming: 5 bases; J trimming: 3 bases; junction bases outside the gene matches: 2.